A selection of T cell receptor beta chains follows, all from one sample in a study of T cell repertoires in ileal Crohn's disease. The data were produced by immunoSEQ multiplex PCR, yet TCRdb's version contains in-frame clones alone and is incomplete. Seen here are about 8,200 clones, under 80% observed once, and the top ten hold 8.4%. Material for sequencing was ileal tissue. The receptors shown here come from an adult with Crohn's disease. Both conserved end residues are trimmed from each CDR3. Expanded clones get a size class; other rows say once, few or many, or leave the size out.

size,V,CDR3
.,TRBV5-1,ASSWGGKNTGELF
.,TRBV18,ASSPLTDYEQY
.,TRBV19,ASLGLNSGNQPQH
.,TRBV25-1,ATDRDGYEQY
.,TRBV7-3,ASRLIQGPQPYGYT
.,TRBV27,ASSLSFLYTEAF
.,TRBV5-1,ASSPAGGLQETQY
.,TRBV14,ASSPGVSYGYT
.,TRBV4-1,ASSLERTSDEQY
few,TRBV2,ASRQDSYEQY
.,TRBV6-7,ASTPTGLIRAYEQY
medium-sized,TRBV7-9,ASSGRTGDSNQPQH
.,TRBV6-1,ASSEAPRAGAQY
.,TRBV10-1,ARAPLTAGGFGEQY
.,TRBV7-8,ASSRSEGAYNEQF
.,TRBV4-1,ASSPKVDYSQQPQH
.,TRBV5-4,ASSSGTGGTGNTIY
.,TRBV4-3,ASSQEFRLAGRELF
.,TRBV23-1,APGGDGELF
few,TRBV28,ASSPFAGIGYT
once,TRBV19,ASSIGTGTYEQY
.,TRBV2,ASSGSSGGGTDTQY
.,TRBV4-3,ASSQDPPGSGGYT
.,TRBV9,ASSVEGQGADEQY
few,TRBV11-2,ASSPLVGGYYEQY
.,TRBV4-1,ASSQDPVTSGNTIY
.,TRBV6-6,ASSPTGEYGYT
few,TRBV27,ASMRGGVGNTIY
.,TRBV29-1,SVTGGAKETQY
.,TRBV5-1,ASTPGVAAYNEQF
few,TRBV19,ASAPRTRDYGYT
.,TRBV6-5,ASSYGAGGNYGYT
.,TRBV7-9,ASSPTGVEQY
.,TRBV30,AWSGGTGGQY
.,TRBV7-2,ASSQARGKLF
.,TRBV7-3,ASSAGQGETQY
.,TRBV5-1,ASSLRTTGLNTEAF
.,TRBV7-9,ASSFAGANVLT
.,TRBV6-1,ASSENRRRTGSLGEQY
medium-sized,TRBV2,ASAYRTSGGLNTGELF
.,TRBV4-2,ASSQAGLANYGYT
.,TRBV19,ASSTTGVGNTIY
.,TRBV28,ASFGWGLMNTEAF
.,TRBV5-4,ASSLLWTGAEEQF
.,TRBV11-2,ASSLATGRNTEAF
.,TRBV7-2,ASSPYPGQTINQPQH
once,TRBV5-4,ASNEGGGSYEQY
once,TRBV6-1,ASSEGGRREAF
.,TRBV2,ASRQGSDTQY
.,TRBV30,AWGGLAGARY
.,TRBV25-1,ASSELNNEQF
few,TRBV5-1,ASSKGLQETQY
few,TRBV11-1,ASSRGLADLTAKNIQY